This T cell receptor (beta chain) comes out of a study of T cells in Graves' hyperthyroidism and ophthalmopathy. Study summary: Blood was drawn when the patient was first diagnosed and still untreated.

The investigators amplified TCR beta CDR3 regions from RNA transcripts. Initially, a first-round RT-PCR of the TCR CDR3 employed the HTBI primer set. TCRdb called the multiplex PCR reads again in MiXCR, with one record for every CDR3 protein. Of a few hundred thousand distinct CDR3 sequences in the sample, about 15% are singletons; the top ten hold less than 20%. Uncontrolled infection, other autoimmune disease, pregnancy or lactation barred patients from enrollment. Study results and caveats: Most thyroid clonotypes expanded above 0.001 were also detected in blood.

In germline, CDR1 is WSHSY, CDR2 SAAADI. Germline trimming cut 6 bases from V and 3 bases from J; bases unmatched to any gene: 3. The CDR3 extends over 14 amino acids. Of note for this clonotype: What it binds is not known.

This sequence was found in a woman in her 30s with Graves' ophthalmopathy. Specimen: blood. The gene calls are TRBV10-2 and TRBJ2-5, with TRBD2 identical over 11 bases. The CDR3 DNA reads as TGCGCCAGCAGGGCGGGACTAGCGGAAGAGACCCAGTACTTC. It translates to CASRAGLAEETQYF.